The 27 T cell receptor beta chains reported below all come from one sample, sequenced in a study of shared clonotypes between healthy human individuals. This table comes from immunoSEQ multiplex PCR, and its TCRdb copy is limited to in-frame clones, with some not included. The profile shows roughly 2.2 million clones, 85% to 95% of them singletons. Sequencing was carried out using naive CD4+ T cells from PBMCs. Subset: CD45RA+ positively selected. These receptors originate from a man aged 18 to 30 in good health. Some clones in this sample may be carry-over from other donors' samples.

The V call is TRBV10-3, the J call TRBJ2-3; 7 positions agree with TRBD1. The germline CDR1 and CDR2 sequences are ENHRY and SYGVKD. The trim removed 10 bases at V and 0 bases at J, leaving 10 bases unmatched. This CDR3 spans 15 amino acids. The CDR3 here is CATKNRDSSTDTQYF. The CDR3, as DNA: TGTGCCACTAAAAACCGGGACAGTAGCACAGATACGCAGTATTTT.

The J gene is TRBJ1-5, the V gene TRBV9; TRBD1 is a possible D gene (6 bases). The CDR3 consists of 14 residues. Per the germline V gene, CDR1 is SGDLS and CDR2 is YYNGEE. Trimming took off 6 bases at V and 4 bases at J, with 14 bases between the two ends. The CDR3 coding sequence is TGTGCCAGCAACCCGACAGGCCAGAATCAGCCCCAGCATTTT. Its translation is CASNPTGQNQPQHF.

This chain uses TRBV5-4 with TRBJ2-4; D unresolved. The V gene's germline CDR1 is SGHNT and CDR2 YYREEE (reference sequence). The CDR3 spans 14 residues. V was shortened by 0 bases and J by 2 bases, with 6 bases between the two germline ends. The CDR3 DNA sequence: TGTGCCAGCAGCTTGGAATTTTCCAAAAACATTCAGTACTTC. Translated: CASSLEFSKNIQYF.

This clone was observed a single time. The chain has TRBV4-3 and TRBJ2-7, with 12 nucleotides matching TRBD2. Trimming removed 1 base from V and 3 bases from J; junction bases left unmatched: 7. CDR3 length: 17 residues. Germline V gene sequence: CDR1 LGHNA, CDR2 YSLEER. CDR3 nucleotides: TGCGCCAGCAGCCAAGGGATACCGGGACTAGCGGGCTACGAGCAGTACTTC. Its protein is CASSQGIPGLAGYEQYF.

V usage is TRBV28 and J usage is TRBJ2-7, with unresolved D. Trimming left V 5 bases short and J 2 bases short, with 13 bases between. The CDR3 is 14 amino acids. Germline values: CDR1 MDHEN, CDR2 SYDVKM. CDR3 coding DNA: TGTGCCAGCAGTACCCCCTCTGTCCCCTACGAGCAGTACTTC. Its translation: CASSTPSVPYEQYF.

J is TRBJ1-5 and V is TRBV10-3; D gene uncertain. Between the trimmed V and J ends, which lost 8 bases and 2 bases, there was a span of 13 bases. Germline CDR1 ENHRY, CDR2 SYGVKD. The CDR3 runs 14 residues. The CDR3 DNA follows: TGTGCCATCTCCGCCCTGGGCCGCAATCAGCCCCAGCATTTT. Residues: CAISALGRNQPQHF.

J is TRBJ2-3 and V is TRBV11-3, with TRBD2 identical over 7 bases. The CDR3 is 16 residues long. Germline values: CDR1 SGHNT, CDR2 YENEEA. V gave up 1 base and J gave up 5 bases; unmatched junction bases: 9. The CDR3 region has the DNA TGTGCCAGCAGCTTAGGACGGGGAGGGCCCGTAGATACGCAGTATTTT. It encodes CASSLGRGGPVDTQYF.

The CDR3 DNA sequence: TGTGCCAGCAGCCCTAGGACAGGGGTGGAGGAAAAACTGTTTTTT. Translation: CASSPRTGVEEKLFF. V gene TRBV7-9 combines with J gene TRBJ1-4, with TRBD1 identical over 9 bases. The CDR3 has 15 amino acids. The junction had 9 bases not matched to a gene; V was cut back by 5 bases and J by 8 bases. Germline V gene sequence: CDR1 SEHNR, CDR2 FQNEAQ (reference sequence).

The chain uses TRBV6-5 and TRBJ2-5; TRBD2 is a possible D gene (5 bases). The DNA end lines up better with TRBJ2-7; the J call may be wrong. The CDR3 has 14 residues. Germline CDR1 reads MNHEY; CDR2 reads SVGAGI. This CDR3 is CASSPEFRGYEQYF. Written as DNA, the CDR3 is TGTGCCAGCAGTCCTGAGTTTCGGGGCTACGAGCAGTACTTC.

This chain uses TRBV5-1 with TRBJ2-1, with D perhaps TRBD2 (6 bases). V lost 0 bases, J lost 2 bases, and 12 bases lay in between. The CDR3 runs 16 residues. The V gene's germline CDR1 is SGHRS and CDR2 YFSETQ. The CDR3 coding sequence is TGCGCCAGCAGCTTGGCCTCCGGGAGTGCCTACAATGAGCAGTTCTTC. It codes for CASSLASGSAYNEQFF.

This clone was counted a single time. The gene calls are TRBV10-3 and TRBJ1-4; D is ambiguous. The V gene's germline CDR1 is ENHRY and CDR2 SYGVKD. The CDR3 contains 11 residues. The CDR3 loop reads CPGPLEEKLFF. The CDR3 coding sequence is TGTCCCGGGCCCCTGGAAGAAAAACTGTTTTTT.

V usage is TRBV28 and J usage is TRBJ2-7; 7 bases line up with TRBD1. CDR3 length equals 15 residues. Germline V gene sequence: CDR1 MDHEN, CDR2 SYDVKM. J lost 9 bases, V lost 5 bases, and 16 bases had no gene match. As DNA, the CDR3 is TGTGCCAGCAGTCCGCCGGGACAGTATTTGGTGGGGCAGTACTTC. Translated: CASSPPGQYLVGQYF.

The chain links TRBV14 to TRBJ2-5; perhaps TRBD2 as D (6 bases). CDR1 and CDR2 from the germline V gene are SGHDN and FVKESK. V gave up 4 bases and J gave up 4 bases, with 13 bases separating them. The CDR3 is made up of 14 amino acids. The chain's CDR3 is CASSPRGLGETQYF. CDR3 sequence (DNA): TGTGCCAGCAGCCCGCGGGGCCTGGGAGAGACCCAGTACTTC.

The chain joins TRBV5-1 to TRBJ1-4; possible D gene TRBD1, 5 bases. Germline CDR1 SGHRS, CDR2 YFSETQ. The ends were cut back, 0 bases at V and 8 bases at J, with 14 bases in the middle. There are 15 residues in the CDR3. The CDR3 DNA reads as TGCGCCAGCAGCTTGGAGGGGCAGATGGAGGAAAAACTGTTTTTT. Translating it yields CASSLEGQMEEKLFF.

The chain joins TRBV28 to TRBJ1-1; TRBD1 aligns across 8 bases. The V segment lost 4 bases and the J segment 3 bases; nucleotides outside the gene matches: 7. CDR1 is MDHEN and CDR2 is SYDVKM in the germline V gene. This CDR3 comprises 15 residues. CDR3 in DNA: TGTGCCAGCAGTTCTCCGGGGACAGGCGACACTGAAGCTTTCTTT. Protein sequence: CASSSPGTGDTEAFF.

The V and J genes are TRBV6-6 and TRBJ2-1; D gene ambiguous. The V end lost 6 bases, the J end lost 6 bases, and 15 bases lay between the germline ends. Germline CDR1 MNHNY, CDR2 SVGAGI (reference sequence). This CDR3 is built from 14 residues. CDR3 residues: CASSPGPMVNEQFF. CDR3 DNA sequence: TGTGCCAGCAGCCCTGGGCCGATGGTCAATGAGCAGTTCTTC.

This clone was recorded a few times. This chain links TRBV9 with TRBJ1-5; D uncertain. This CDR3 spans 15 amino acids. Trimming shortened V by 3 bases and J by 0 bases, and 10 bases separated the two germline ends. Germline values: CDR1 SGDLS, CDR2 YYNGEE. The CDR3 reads CASSADGNSNQPQHF. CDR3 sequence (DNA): TGTGCCAGCAGCGCGGACGGGAATAGCAATCAGCCCCAGCATTTT.

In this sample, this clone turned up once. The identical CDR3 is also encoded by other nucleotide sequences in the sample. CDR3 nucleotide sequence: TGCGCCAGCAGCTTGGGAGGGACCGCGAACACTGAAGCTTTCTTT. Its translation is CASSLGGTANTEAFF. V usage is TRBV5-1 and J usage is TRBJ1-1; D is perhaps TRBD1 (5 bases). CDR1 and CDR2 from the germline V gene are SGHRS and YFSETQ. V dropped 0 bases and J dropped 1 base, with 10 bases sitting between them. The CDR3 totals 15 residues.

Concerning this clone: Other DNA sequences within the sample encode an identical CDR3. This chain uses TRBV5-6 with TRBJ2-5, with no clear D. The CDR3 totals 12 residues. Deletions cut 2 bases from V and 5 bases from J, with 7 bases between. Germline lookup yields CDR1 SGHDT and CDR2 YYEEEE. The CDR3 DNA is TGTGCCAGCAGCTTAGTGGGCGAGACCCAGTACTTC. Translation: CASSLVGETQYF.

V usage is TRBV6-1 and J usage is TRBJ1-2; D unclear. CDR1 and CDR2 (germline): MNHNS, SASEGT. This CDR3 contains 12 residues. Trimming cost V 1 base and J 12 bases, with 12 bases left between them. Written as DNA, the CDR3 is TGTGCCAGCAGTGAAGGCGACAACGCGGACACCTTC. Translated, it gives CASSEGDNADTF.

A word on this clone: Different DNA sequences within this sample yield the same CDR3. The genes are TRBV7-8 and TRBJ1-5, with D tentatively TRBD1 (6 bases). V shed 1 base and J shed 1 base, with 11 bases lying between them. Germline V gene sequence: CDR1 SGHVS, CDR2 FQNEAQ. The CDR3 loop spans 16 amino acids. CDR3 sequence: CASSLVRGRSNQPQHF. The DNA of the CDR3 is TGTGCCAGCAGCTTAGTCAGGGGTAGGAGCAATCAGCCCCAGCATTTT.

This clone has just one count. The CDR3 DNA is TGTGCCAGCAGCTCCGGACAGGTCTCCTACAATGAGCAGTTCTTC. It translates to CASSSGQVSYNEQFF. The chain uses TRBV5-4 and TRBJ2-1; the match to TRBD1 covers 7 bases. CDR3 length: 15 residues. The germline V gene encodes CDR1 SGHNT and CDR2 YYREEE (reference sequence). The trim removed 3 bases at V and 0 bases at J, leaving 3 bases unmatched.

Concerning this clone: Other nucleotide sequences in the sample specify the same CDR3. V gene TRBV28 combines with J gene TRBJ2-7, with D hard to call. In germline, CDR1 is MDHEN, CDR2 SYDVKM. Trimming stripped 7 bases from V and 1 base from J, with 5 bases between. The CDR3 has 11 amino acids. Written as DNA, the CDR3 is TGTGCCAGCACCCTTTCCTACGAGCAGTACTTC. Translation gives CASTLSYEQYF.

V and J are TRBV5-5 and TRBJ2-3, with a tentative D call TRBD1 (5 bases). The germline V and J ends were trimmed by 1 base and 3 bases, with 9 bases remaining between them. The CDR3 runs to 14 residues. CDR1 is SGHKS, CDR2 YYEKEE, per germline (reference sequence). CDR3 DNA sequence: TGTGCCAGCAGCTTGTCCAGGGTTACAGATACGCAGTATTTT. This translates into CASSLSRVTDTQYF.

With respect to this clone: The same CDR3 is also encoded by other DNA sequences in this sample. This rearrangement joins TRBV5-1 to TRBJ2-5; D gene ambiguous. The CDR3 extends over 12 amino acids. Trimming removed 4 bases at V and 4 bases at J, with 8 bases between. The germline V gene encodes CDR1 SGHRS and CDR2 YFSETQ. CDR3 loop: CASSPDGETQYF. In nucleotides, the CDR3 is TGCGCCAGCAGCCCGGACGGAGAGACCCAGTACTTC.

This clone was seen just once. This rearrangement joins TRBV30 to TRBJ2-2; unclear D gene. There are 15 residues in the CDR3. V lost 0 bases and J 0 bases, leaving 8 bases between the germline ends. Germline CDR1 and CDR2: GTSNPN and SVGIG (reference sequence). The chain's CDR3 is CAWSVGRANTGELFF. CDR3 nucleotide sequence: TGTGCCTGGAGTGTAGGACGGGCGAACACCGGGGAGCTGTTTTTT.

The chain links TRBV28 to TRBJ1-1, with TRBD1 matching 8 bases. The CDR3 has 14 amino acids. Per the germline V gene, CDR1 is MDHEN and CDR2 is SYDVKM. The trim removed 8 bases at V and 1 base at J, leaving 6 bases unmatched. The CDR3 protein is CASLPGTGNTEAFF. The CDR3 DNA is TGTGCCAGCCTTCCCGGGACAGGGAACACTGAAGCTTTCTTT.